These T cell receptor beta chains were read from a single sample in a study of beta chain features in type 1 diabetes. Produced via immunoSEQ multiplex PCR; TCRdb's table is partial and in-frame only. The sample includes 150,000 to 200,000 clones, 6.5% to 9.5% of them seen just once. Sample: central memory CD4+ T cells from blood. All receptors come from a woman between 35 and 50 years old with type 1 diabetes. Each CDR3 is given with its conserved first and last residue. The order of the fields is J gene, clone size, V gene, D gene, CDR3 DNA, CDR3 protein. The D gene is left open where the match is weak. Clone size is not always given. Where it is, it says once, few, many or a class for expanded clones.

TRBJ2-2 . TRBV29-1 . TGCAGCGTTGAAGATCCCGGGAGCACCGGGGAGCTGTTTTTT CSVEDPGSTGELFF
TRBJ1-2 few TRBV9 . TGTGCCAGCAGCGTCGGTTACGGTTCTAACTATGGCTACACCTTC CASSVGYGSNYGYTF
TRBJ2-1 few TRBV9 TRBD2 TGTGCCAGCAGCGTAATGGGGGGAGCGGGAGTCGAGCAGTTCTTC CASSVMGGAGVEQFF
TRBJ1-5 . TRBV28 . TGTGCCAGCAGTTTTGTGTATAGCAATCAGCCCCAGCATTTT CASSFVYSNQPQHF
TRBJ2-1 many TRBV4-3 . TGCGCCAGCAGCCAAGTCAGCGCGGGCCACAATGAGCAGTTCTTC CASSQVSAGHNEQFF
TRBJ2-3 . TRBV5-4 TRBD2 TGTGCCAGCAGTGCTAGCGGGAGTGCAGATACGCAGTATTTT CASSASGSADTQYF
TRBJ1-2 few TRBV5-1 TRBD1 TGCGCCAGCAGCTTTAGACCTACAGGGGGGAGTCACTACACCTTC CASSFRPTGGSHYTF
TRBJ1-3 . TRBV7-2 . TGTGCCAGCAGCCGGCAGGGGTCGTCTGGAAACACCATATATTTT CASSRQGSSGNTIYF
TRBJ2-7 few TRBV19 TRBD2 TGTGCCAGTACCGCCGGGACTAGCGGGGGATACGAGCAGTACTTC CASTAGTSGGYEQYF
TRBJ2-7 few TRBV28 . TGTGCCAGCGAGGGGGGGTACGAGCAGTACTTC CASEGGYEQYF
TRBJ1-6 few TRBV6-5 TRBD1 TGTGCCAGCAGTTACTCGACAGGGCACGACTCACCCCTCCACTTT CASSYSTGHDSPLHF
TRBJ2-3 . TRBV7-2 TRBD1 TGTGCCAGCAGCTACGGAACAGGGGGCACAGATACGCAGTATTTT CASSYGTGGTDTQYF